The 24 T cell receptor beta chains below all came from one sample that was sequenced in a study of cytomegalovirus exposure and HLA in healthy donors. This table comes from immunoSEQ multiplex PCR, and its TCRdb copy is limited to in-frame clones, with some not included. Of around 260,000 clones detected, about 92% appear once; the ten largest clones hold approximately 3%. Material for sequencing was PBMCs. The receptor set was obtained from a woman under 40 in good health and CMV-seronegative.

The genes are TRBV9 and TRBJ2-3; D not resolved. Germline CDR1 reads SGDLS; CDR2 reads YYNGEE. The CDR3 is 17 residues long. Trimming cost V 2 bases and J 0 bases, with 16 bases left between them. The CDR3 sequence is CASSVGPNLPSTDTQYF. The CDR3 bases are TGTGCCAGCAGCGTCGGACCTAACCTACCTAGCACAGATACGCAGTATTTT.

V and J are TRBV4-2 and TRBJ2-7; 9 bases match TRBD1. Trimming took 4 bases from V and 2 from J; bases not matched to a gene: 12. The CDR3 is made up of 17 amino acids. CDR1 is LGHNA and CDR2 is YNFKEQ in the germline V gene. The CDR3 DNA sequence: TGTGCCAGCAGCCCGAAAACTTCGGGACAGGGTGCCTACGAGCAGTACTTC. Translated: CASSPKTSGQGAYEQYF.

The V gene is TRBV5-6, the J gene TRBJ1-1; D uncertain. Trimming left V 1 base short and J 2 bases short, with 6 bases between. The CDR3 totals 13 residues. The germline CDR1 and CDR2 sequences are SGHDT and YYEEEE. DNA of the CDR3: TGTGCCAGCAGCTTGAACAGTAACACTGAAGCTTTCTTT. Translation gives CASSLNSNTEAFF. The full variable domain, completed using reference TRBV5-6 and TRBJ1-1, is DAGVTQSPTHLIKTRGQQVTLRCSPKSGHDTVSWYQQALGQGPQFIFQYYEEEERQRGNFPDRFSGHQFPNYSSELNVNALLLGDSALYLCASSLNSNTEAFFGQGTRLTVV.

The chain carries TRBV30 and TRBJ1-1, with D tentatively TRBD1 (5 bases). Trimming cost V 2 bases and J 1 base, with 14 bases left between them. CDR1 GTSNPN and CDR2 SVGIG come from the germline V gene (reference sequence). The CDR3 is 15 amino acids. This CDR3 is CAWSTGLGENTEAFF. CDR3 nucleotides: TGTGCCTGGAGTACGGGGTTAGGGGAGAACACTGAAGCTTTCTTT.

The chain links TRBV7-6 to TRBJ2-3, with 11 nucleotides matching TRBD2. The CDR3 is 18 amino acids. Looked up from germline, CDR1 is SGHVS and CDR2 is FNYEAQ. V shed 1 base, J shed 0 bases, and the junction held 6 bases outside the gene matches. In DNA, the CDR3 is TGTGCCAGCAGCTTAGTTCCTAGCGGGAGGCCGAGCACAGATACGCAGTATTTT. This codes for CASSLVPSGRPSTDTQYF.

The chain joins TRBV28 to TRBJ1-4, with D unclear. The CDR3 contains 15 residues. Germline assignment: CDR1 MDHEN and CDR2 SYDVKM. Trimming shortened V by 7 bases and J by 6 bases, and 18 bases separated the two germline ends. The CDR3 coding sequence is TGTGCCAGCACTGGCGGGCAGGCCCTTCATGAAAAACTGTTTTTT. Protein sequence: CASTGGQALHEKLFF. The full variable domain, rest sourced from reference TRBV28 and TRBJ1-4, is DVKVTQSSRYLVKRTGEKVFLECVQDMDHENMFWYRQDPGLGLRLIYFSYDVKMKEKGDIPEGYSVSREKKERFSLILESASTNQTSMYLCASTGGQALHEKLFFGSGTQLSVL.

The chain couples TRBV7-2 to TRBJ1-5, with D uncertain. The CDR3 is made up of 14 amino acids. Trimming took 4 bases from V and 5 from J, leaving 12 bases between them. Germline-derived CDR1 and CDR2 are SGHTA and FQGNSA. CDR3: CASSYPGPHQPQHF. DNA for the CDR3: TGTGCCAGCAGCTACCCCGGGCCTCATCAGCCCCAGCATTTT.

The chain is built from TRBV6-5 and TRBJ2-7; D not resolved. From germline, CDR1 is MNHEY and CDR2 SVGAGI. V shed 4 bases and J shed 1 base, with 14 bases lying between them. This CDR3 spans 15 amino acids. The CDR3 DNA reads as TGTGCCAGCAGTTTATCGGTCTCTTCTTCCTACGAGCAGTACTTC. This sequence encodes CASSLSVSSSYEQYF.

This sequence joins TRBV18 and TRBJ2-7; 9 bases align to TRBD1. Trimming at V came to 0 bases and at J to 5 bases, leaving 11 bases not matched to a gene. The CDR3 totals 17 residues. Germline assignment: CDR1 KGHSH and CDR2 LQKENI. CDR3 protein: CASSPPKKQGAIDEQYF. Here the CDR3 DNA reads TGTGCCAGCTCACCACCGAAGAAACAGGGGGCTATCGACGAGCAGTACTTC. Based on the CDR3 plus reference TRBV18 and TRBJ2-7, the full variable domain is NAGVMQNPRHLVRRRGQEARLRCSPMKGHSHVYWYRQLPEEGLKFMVYLQKENIIDESGMPKERFSAEFPKEGPSILRIQQVVRGDSAAYFCASSPPKKQGAIDEQYFGPGTRLTVT.

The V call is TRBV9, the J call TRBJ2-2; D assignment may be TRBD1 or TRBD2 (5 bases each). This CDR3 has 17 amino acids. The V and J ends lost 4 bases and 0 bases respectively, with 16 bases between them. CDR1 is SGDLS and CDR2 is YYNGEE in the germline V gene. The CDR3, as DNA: TGTGCCAGCAGCTCAAGCACGGGGCCCGCGAACACCGGGGAGCTGTTTTTT. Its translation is CASSSSTGPANTGELFF.

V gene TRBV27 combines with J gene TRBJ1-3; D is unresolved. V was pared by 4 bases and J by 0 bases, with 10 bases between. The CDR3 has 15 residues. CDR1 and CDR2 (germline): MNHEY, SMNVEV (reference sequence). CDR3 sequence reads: CASSSGEGSGNTIYF. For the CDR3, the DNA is TGTGCCAGCAGTTCCGGGGAGGGCTCTGGAAACACCATATATTTT.

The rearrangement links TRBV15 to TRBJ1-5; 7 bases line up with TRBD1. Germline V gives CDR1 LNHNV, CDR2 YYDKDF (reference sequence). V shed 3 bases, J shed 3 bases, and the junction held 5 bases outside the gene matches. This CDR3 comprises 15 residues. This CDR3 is CATSREGAFNQPQHF. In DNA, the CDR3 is TGTGCCACCAGCAGGGAGGGGGCCTTCAATCAGCCCCAGCATTTT.

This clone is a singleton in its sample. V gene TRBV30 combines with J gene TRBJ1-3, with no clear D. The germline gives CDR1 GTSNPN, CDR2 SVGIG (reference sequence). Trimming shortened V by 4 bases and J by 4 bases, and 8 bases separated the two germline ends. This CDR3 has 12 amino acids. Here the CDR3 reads CAWKFMGNTIYF. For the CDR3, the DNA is TGTGCCTGGAAGTTTATGGGAAACACCATATATTTT.

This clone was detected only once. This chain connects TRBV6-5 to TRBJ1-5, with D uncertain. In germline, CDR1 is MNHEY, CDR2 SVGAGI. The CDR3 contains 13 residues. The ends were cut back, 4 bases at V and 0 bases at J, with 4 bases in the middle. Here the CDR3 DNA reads TGTGCCAGCAGTTCCTATAGCAATCAGCCCCAGCATTTT. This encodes CASSSYSNQPQHF.

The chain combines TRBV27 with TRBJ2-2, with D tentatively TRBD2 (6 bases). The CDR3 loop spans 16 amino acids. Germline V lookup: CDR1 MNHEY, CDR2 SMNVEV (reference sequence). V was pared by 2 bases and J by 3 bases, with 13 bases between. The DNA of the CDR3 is TGTGCCAGCAGTTTAGCGGGATGGGCGGACACCGGGGAGCTGTTTTTT. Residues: CASSLAGWADTGELFF.

CDR3 sequence: CASSQGDRGFF. CDR3 DNA: TGTGCCAGCAGCCAGGGGGACAGGGGGTTCTTC. The chain has TRBV7-2 and TRBJ2-1; TRBD1 matches at 10 bases. Trimming took 5 bases from V and 15 from J; bases not matched to a gene: 4. The CDR3 runs 11 residues. Germline CDR1 SGHTA, CDR2 FQGNSA. The variable domain in full, completed from reference TRBV7-2 and TRBJ2-1, reads GAGVSQSPSNKVTEKGKDVELRCDPISGHTALYWYRQSLGQGLEFLIYFQGNSAPDKSGLPSDRFSAERTGGSVSTLTIQRTQQEDSAVYLCASSQGDRGFFGPGTRLTVL.

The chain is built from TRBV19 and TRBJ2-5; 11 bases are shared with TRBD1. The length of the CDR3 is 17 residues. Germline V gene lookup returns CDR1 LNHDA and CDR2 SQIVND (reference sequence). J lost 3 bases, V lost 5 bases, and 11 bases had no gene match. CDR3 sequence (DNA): TGTGCCAGTAGTTCCCTCCGGACAGGGGGCCATAAAGAGACCCAGTACTTC. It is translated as CASSSLRTGGHKETQYF.

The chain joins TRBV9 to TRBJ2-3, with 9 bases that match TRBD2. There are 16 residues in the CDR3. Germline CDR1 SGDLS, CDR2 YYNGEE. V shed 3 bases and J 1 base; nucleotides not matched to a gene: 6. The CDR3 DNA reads TGTGCCAGCAGCGCGGGACTAGCAGAAGGCACAGATACGCAGTATTTT. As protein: CASSAGLAEGTDTQYF. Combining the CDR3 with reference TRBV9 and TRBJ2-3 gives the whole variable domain DSGVTQTPKHLITATGQRVTLRCSPRSGDLSVYWYQQSLDQGLQFLIQYYNGEERAKGNILERFSAQQFPDLHSELNLSSLELGDSALYFCASSAGLAEGTDTQYFGPGTRLTVL.

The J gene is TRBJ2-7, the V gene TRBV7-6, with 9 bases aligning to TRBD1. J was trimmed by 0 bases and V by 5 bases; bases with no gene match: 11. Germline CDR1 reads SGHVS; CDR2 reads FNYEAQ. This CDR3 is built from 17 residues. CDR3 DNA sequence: TGTGCCAGCAGCCGCCCCAGCGCGACAGGGGGCTCCTACGAGCAGTACTTC. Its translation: CASSRPSATGGSYEQYF.

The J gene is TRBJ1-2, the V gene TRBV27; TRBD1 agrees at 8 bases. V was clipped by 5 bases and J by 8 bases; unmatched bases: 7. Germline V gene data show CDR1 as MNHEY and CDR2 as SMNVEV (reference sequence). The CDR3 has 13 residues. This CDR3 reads CASSQYTGGGYTF. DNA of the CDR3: TGTGCCAGCAGTCAATATACAGGGGGAGGCTACACCTTC.

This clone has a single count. The CDR3 DNA reads as TGTGCCAGCAGCTGGTGGGGCAGTAGTAATGAAAAACTGTTTTTT. Residues: CASSWWGSSNEKLFF. V and J are TRBV5-6 and TRBJ1-4, with D perhaps matching TRBD1 (5 bases). V shed 3 bases and J shed 4 bases, with 13 bases lying between them. The V gene's germline CDR1 is SGHDT and CDR2 YYEEEE. This CDR3 contains 15 residues.

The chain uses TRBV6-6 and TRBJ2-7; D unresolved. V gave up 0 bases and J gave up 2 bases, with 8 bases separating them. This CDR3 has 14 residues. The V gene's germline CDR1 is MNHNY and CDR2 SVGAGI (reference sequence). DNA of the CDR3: TGTGCCAGCAGTTACTCGGCACAGACCTACGAGCAGTACTTC. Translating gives CASSYSAQTYEQYF.

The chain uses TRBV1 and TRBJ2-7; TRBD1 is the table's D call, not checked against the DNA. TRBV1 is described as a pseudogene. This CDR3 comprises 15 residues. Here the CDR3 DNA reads TGCACCAGCAGCCAAGACCAGGGGGGATCTTACGAGCAGTACTTC. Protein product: CTSSQDQGGSYEQYF.

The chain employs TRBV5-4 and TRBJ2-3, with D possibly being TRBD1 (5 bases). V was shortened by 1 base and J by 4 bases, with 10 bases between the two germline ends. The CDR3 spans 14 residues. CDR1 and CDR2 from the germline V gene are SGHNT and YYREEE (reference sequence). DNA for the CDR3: TGTGCCAGCAGCTTGTCAGGGTGGCCAGATACGCAGTATTTT. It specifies CASSLSGWPDTQYF.